The 22 T cell receptor beta chains reported below all come from one sample, sequenced in a study of control samples from healthy donors and cancer patients. Repertoires were generated with immunoSEQ multiplex PCR, while TCRdb's copy carries only in-frame clones and drops some. The sample carries approximately 86,000 clones, approximately 87% recorded once. Sequencing used blood. The receptors shown here come from a woman in her thirties or forties in good health.

The V gene is TRBV11-3, the J gene TRBJ2-1; no firm D call. V was cut by 2 bases and J by 5 bases, with 4 bases left in between. The CDR3 runs 12 residues. Per germline, CDR1 SGHNT and CDR2 YENEEA. The CDR3 spells CASSLSHNEQFF. The CDR3 bases are TGTGCCAGCAGCTTAAGCCACAATGAGCAGTTCTTC.

This chain links TRBV30 with TRBJ2-5, with 11 bases lining up with TRBD1. The CDR3 loop spans 12 amino acids. The J segment lost 4 bases and the V segment lost 5 bases, leaving 0 bases of the junction unmatched. Germline V gene sequence: CDR1 GTSNPN, CDR2 SVGIG (reference sequence). The CDR3 DNA reads as TGTGCCTGGGGACAGGGGGCAGAGACCCAGTACTTC. This translates into CAWGQGAETQYF.

The chain recombines TRBV7-8 with TRBJ1-2; D is unclear. This CDR3 has 11 residues. V lost 5 bases to trimming and J lost 2 bases, with 3 bases between them. CDR1 and CDR2 (germline): SGHVS, FQNEAQ. This chain's CDR3 is CASSRNYGYTF. CDR3 nucleotide sequence: TGTGCCAGCAGCCGCAACTATGGCTACACCTTC. Filled out from reference TRBV7-8 and TRBJ1-2, the complete variable domain reads GAGVSQSPRYKVAKRGQDVALRCDPISGHVSLFWYQQALGQGPEFLTYFQNEAQLDKSGLPSDRFFAERPEGSVSTLKIQRTQQEDSAVYLCASSRNYGYTFGSGTRLTVV.

This clone was counted between two and nine times. This CDR3 reads CASSQDLQGANIQYF. CDR3 sequence (DNA): TGCGCCAGCAGCCAAGATCTGCAGGGGGCGAACATTCAGTACTTC. The genes are TRBV4-3 and TRBJ2-4; 8 bases are a match to TRBD1. Germline V gives CDR1 LGHNA, CDR2 YSLEER. The CDR3 has 15 amino acids. Trimming at V came to 0 bases and at J to 7 bases, leaving 5 bases not matched to a gene.

The chain recombines TRBV25-1 with TRBJ1-2; D remains unclear. The CDR3 consists of 13 residues. Germline-derived CDR1 and CDR2 are MGHDK and SYGVNS. V gave up 1 base and J gave up 8 bases, with 11 bases separating them. The CDR3 sequence: CASSEFRGGGYTF. Here the CDR3 DNA reads TGTGCCAGCAGTGAATTCCGGGGAGGGGGCTACACCTTC.

The chain couples TRBV5-1 to TRBJ1-1; D remains ambiguous. Germline CDR1 SGHRS, CDR2 YFSETQ. There are 13 residues in the CDR3. The ends were cut back, 4 bases at V and 0 bases at J, with 7 bases in the middle. CDR3 in DNA: TGCGCCAGCAGCGTTACCATGAACACTGAAGCTTTCTTT. It encodes CASSVTMNTEAFF.

The count of this clone is one. The chain uses TRBV5-1 and TRBJ1-1; possible D gene TRBD1, 5 bases. V lost 0 bases and J lost 5, with 14 bases in between. The CDR3 covers 15 residues. Per germline, CDR1 SGHRS and CDR2 YFSETQ. CDR3 bases: TGCGCCAGCAGCTTGGCTCCGGGGGGGAGGACTGAAGCTTTCTTT. Translating gives CASSLAPGGRTEAFF.

CDR3 protein: CASSEGLRAGNTIYF. In DNA, the CDR3 is TGTGCCAGCAGTGAGGGACTCCGGGCAGGAAACACCATATATTTT. The chain has TRBV2 and TRBJ1-3; D perhaps matches TRBD1 (5 bases). V shed 3 bases and J shed 4 bases, with 13 bases lying between them. From germline, CDR1 is SNHLY and CDR2 FYNNEI. The CDR3 extends over 15 amino acids.

The chain links TRBV4-3 to TRBJ1-5, with D hard to call. Germline CDR1 and CDR2: LGHNA and YSLEER. The length of the CDR3 is 15 residues. V was trimmed by 1 base and J by 5 bases, leaving 12 bases between them. Here the CDR3 reads CASSQVLVSDQPQHF. Written as DNA, the CDR3 is TGCGCCAGCAGCCAAGTCTTAGTATCGGATCAGCCCCAGCATTTT.

V is TRBV10-3 and J is TRBJ1-5; TRBD1 might be the D (5 bases). Deletions cut 4 bases from V and 2 bases from J, with 9 bases between. The CDR3 contains 14 residues. Germline CDR1 ENHRY, CDR2 SYGVKD. The CDR3 DNA reads TGTGCCATCAGTGCAGGGTTGGGCAATCAGCCCCAGCATTTT. This gives the protein CAISAGLGNQPQHF.

The sample holds one count of this clone. The chain is built from TRBV28 and TRBJ1-2; TRBD1 matches at 9 bases. The CDR3 length is 15 residues. The V and J ends lost 5 bases and 5 bases, in that order; junction bases with no gene match: 9. Germline V gene lookup returns CDR1 MDHEN and CDR2 SYDVKM. CDR3 nucleotide sequence: TGTGCCAGCAGTAGAACCCAGGGACAGGGTTATGGCTACACCTTC. Its translation is CASSRTQGQGYGYTF.

The chain is built from TRBV21-1 and TRBJ1-5. TRBV21-1 is an annotated pseudogene. CDR3 length: 13 amino acids. The CDR3 coding sequence is TGTGCCAGCAGCAAAGTGTGGGATCAGCCCCAGCATTTT. It translates to CASSKVWDQPQHF.

The CDR3 loop reads CASSARGGSNQPQHF. The CDR3 nucleotides read TGTGCCAGCAGTGCTAGAGGAGGTAGCAATCAGCCCCAGCATTTT. J is TRBJ1-5 and V is TRBV2; no firm D call. CDR1 SNHLY and CDR2 FYNNEI come from the germline V gene. This CDR3 contains 15 residues. Trimming left V 4 bases short and J 0 bases short, with 10 bases between.

This rearrangement joins TRBV5-6 to TRBJ2-1, with D perhaps matching TRBD1 (5 bases). V lost 0 bases and J 0 bases, leaving 7 bases between the germline ends. CDR1 and CDR2 (germline): SGHDT, YYEEEE. The CDR3 has 15 residues. This CDR3 reads CASSLVDSSYNEQFF. The CDR3 DNA reads as TGTGCCAGCAGCTTGGTAGACAGCTCCTACAATGAGCAGTTCTTC.

The chain joins TRBV6-2 or TRBV6-3 to TRBJ2-1, with D tentatively TRBD2 (6 bases). The CDR3 is 15 amino acids. V lost 5 bases and J 6 bases, leaving 17 bases between the germline ends. Germline V CDR1 and CDR2: MNHEY, SVGEGT. The CDR3 loop reads CASSLRGASVNEQFF. The CDR3 coding sequence is TGTGCCAGCAGTCTTCGCGGGGCGTCGGTCAATGAGCAGTTCTTC.

V and J are TRBV12-5 and TRBJ1-1; unclear D gene. Per germline, CDR1 LGHNT and CDR2 FRNRAP. Trimming cost V 0 bases and J 1 base, with 12 bases left between them. This CDR3 spans 16 amino acids. CDR3 sequence reads: CASGLVDFRANTEAFF. CDR3 nucleotides: TGTGCTAGTGGTTTGGTAGATTTTAGGGCGAACACTGAAGCTTTCTTT.

V is TRBV24-1 and J is TRBJ2-1, with 9 bases fitting TRBD1. Trimming cost V 4 bases and J 0 bases; bases outside gene matches: 3. Germline CDR1 and CDR2: KGHDR and SFDVKD. CDR3 length: 16 residues. Here the CDR3 reads CATSDTGGYSYNEQFF. DNA for the CDR3: TGTGCCACCAGTGACACAGGGGGCTACTCCTACAATGAGCAGTTCTTC.

The chain employs TRBV15 and TRBJ1-3; D not certain. This CDR3 spans 16 amino acids. Germline V gene lookup returns CDR1 LNHNV and CDR2 YYDKDF (reference sequence). The V end was cut by 3 bases, the J end by 3 bases, with 15 bases between. CDR3 nucleotide sequence: TGTGCCACCAGCAGGGCCGGTCTCCGGGGTGGAAACACCATATATTTT. Translated, it gives CATSRAGLRGGNTIYF.

The chain employs TRBV9 and TRBJ2-3; 9 nucleotides align to TRBD2. The V gene end was trimmed by 0 bases and the J gene end by 2 bases; junction bases not matched to a gene: 4. The CDR3 contains 16 residues. Per germline, CDR1 SGDLS and CDR2 YYNGEE. The CDR3 region has the DNA TGTGCCAGCAGCGTAGACGCGGGGGGGCACACAGATACGCAGTATTTT. Translating gives CASSVDAGGHTDTQYF. Filled out from reference TRBV9 and TRBJ2-3, the complete variable domain reads DSGVTQTPKHLITATGQRVTLRCSPRSGDLSVYWYQQSLDQGLQFLIQYYNGEERAKGNILERFSAQQFPDLHSELNLSSLELGDSALYFCASSVDAGGHTDTQYFGPGTRLTVL.

This chain's CDR3 is CASSYGYKYEQYF. The CDR3 bases are TGTGCCAGCAGTTACGGCTACAAGTACGAGCAGTACTTC. The chain has TRBV6-2 or TRBV6-3 and TRBJ2-7; D call uncertain. This CDR3 region has 13 residues. V was clipped by 2 bases and J by 4 bases, with 9 bases between them. In germline, CDR1 is MNHEY, CDR2 SVGEGT.

The gene calls are TRBV5-1 and TRBJ2-5; D perhaps matches TRBD2 (5 bases). The CDR3 runs 14 residues. The germline V gene encodes CDR1 SGHRS and CDR2 YFSETQ. Trimming removed 0 bases at V and 2 bases at J, with 8 bases between. CDR3 sequence reads: CASSLASGQETQYF. The CDR3 region has the DNA TGCGCCAGCAGCTTGGCCAGCGGACAAGAGACCCAGTACTTC.

The chain has TRBV2 and TRBJ1-1; the D gene is possibly TRBD1 (6 bases). CDR1 SNHLY and CDR2 FYNNEI come from the germline V gene. Deletions cut 8 bases from V and 7 bases from J, with 14 bases between. The CDR3 is 12 residues long. CDR3 coding DNA: TGTGCCAGCGCCTGGGGGCGCAGTGAAGCTTTCTTT. It is translated as CASAWGRSEAFF.